The 11 T cell receptor beta chains below were found in one sample sequenced in a study of Graves' ophthalmopathy and Graves' hyperthyroidism listed by TCRdb under 2018. The sample was run on an Illumina HiSeq 2000. For repertoire sequencing, TCR beta CDR3 regions were amplified from RNA transcripts. A first-round RT-PCR used HTBI primers with the Qiagen OneStep RT-PCR kit, followed by a second-round multiplex PCR, size selection and purification. TCRdb cleaned the public reads at Q25 with fastp, built clones with MiXCR and kept in-frame beta chains. Merged by CDR3 protein, the rows form single entries marked with the most common genes and DNA. The sample has roughly 500,000 distinct CDR3 sequences on record, over 13% of them singletons. Together, the top ten hold 8% to 10% of the sample. Material: blood. The receptor set was obtained from a woman in her twenties or thirties with Graves' ophthalmopathy. Donor details come from another sample of the same person, matched by shared clones.

This clonotype was seen ten or more times. This may be a read error: a much more frequent sequence differs by one nucleotide. The rearrangement joins TRBV28 to TRBJ2-7; no clear D gene. The V gene's germline CDR1 is MDHEN and CDR2 SYDVKM. V gave up 6 bases and J gave up 4 bases, with 4 bases separating them. The CDR3 is made up of 10 amino acids. CDR3 coding DNA: TGTGCCAGCAGGAAATACGAGCAGTACTTC. Translated, it gives CASRKYEQYF.

There are many counts of this clonotype. The rearrangement uses TRBV28 and TRBJ2-5, with D perhaps being TRBD1 or TRBD2 (5 bases each). Per the germline V gene, CDR1 is MDHEN and CDR2 is SYDVKM. V lost 3 bases to trimming and J lost 5 bases, with 10 bases between them. The CDR3 is 13 residues long. For the CDR3, the DNA is TGTGCCAGCAGTTTGGGACGGCCGGAGACCCAGTACTTC. Translation: CASSLGRPETQYF.

V and J are TRBV28 and TRBJ1-1; D call uncertain. The V end lost 6 bases, the J end lost 2 bases, and 13 bases lay between the germline ends. The CDR3 contains 14 residues. CDR1 is MDHEN, CDR2 SYDVKM, per germline. The CDR3 DNA follows: TGTGCCAGCAGCTTAGATGCCGCAAACACTGAAGCTTTCTTT. Its translation: CASSLDAANTEAFF. Full variable domain (missing parts from reference TRBV28 and TRBJ1-1): DVKVTQSSRYLVKRTGEKVFLECVQDMDHENMFWYRQDPGLGLRLIYFSYDVKMKEKGDIPEGYSVSREKKERFSLILESASTNQTSMYLCASSLDAANTEAFFGQGTRLTVV.

This clonotype has ten or more counts. The chain employs TRBV7-8 and TRBJ1-5; D remains unclear. The CDR3 contains 15 residues. Trimming removed 5 bases at V and 0 bases at J, with 11 bases between. Germline lookup yields CDR1 SGHVS and CDR2 FQNEAQ. The CDR3 coding sequence is TGTGCCAGCAGCATGCAGAGATATAGCAATCAGCCCCAGCATTTT. Translating it yields CASSMQRYSNQPQHF.

J is TRBJ1-2 and V is TRBV7-2; 7 bases agree with TRBD1. Germline loops: CDR1 SGHTA, CDR2 FQGNSA. The V segment lost 5 bases and the J segment 3 bases; nucleotides outside the gene matches: 6. The CDR3 is made up of 14 amino acids. CDR3 in DNA: TGTGCCAGCAGCCCAGACAGGGCGGACTATGGCTACACCTTC. As protein: CASSPDRADYGYTF.

There are many counts of this clonotype. The J gene is TRBJ2-7, the V gene TRBV10-3; D unclear. This CDR3 region has 13 residues. Germline lookup yields CDR1 ENHRY and CDR2 SYGVKD. Trimming left V 6 bases short and J 0 bases short, with 9 bases between. CDR3 region: CAIRHEFSYEQYF. The CDR3 DNA reads as TGTGCCATCAGACACGAGTTCTCCTACGAGCAGTACTTC.

This clonotype has a handful of counts. V is TRBV2 and J is TRBJ2-5; the D gene is possibly TRBD2 (5 bases). This CDR3 region has 15 residues. Germline V gene lookup returns CDR1 SNHLY and CDR2 FYNNEI. V lost 10 bases and J 2 bases, leaving 20 bases between the germline ends. CDR3 region: CATAEGEQNQETQYF. The CDR3 DNA reads TGTGCCACAGCAGAGGGAGAACAGAATCAAGAGACCCAGTACTTC.

This clonotype was observed at least ten times. The V and J genes are TRBV12-3 or TRBV12-4 and TRBJ2-6, with unresolved D. Trimming shortened V by 2 bases and J by 0 bases, and 14 bases separated the two germline ends. This CDR3 contains 18 residues. This chain's CDR3 is CASSLIGQVNSGANVLTF. The CDR3 nucleotides read TGTGCCAGCAGTTTAATCGGGCAGGTGAACTCTGGGGCCAACGTCCTGACTTTC.

This clonotype occurred many times. The V and J genes are TRBV5-8 and TRBJ1-2, with D possibly matching TRBD1 (5 bases). This CDR3 region has 15 residues. Trimming took off 4 bases at V and 3 bases at J, with 16 bases between the two ends. The germline gives CDR1 SGHTS, CDR2 YDEGEE. This CDR3 is CASSPWGEVDYGYTF. The CDR3 bases are TGTGCCAGCAGCCCATGGGGGGAGGTCGACTATGGCTACACCTTC.

The chain joins TRBV6-1 to TRBJ2-2, with TRBD1 identical over 10 bases. V gave up 4 bases and J gave up 7 bases; unmatched junction bases: 6. The V gene's germline CDR1 is MNHNS and CDR2 SASEGT. The CDR3 runs to 15 residues. CDR3 amino acids: CASSVTGGFRGELFF. Written as DNA, the CDR3 is TGTGCCAGCAGTGTGACAGGGGGCTTCCGCGGGGAGCTGTTTTTT.

The CDR3 bases are TGCGCCAGCAGCTTGCGGGAGGACCCCAACGAGCAGTACTTC. Residues: CASSLREDPNEQYF. This rearrangement joins TRBV5-1 to TRBJ2-7, with 7 bases that match TRBD2. V dropped 1 base and J dropped 5; count of bases not matched to a gene: 6. This CDR3 has 14 amino acids. Looked up from germline, CDR1 is SGHRS and CDR2 is YFSETQ. The variable domain in full, completed from reference TRBV5-1 and TRBJ2-7, reads KAGVTQTPRYLIKTRGQQVTLSCSPISGHRSVSWYQQTPGQGLQFLFEYFSETQRNKGNFPGRFSGRQFSNSRSEMNVSTLELGDSALYLCASSLREDPNEQYFGPGTRLTVT.